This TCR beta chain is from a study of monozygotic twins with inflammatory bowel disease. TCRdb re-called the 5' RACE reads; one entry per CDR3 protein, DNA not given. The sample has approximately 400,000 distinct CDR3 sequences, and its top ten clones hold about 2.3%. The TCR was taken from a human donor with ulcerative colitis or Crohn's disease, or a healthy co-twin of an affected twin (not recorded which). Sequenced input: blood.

The chain's CDR3 is CASSPRGYPYEQYF. The rearrangement links TRBV28 to TRBJ2-7. CDR3 length equals 14 residues. Looked up from germline, CDR1 is MDHEN and CDR2 is SYDVKM.